This T cell receptor beta chain comes out of a study of blood T cell repertoires in COVID-19. Whole-study context: Acute and convalescent COVID-19 specimens originated in the United States, Italy and Spain.

In assigning cohorts, the study relied on participant-reported clinical history. Recovery meant two consecutive negative NP/OP PCR tests, professional clearance, or resolved symptoms. Germline CDR1 LNHDA, CDR2 SQIVND (reference sequence). Trimming took 1 base from V and 5 from J; bases not matched to a gene: 7. The CDR3 consists of 15 residues. In the authors' methods: Amplification of reference gene primers was used by the study to estimate nucleated cell counts. Here immunoSEQ multiplex PCR was the method, and the copy in TCRdb shows in-frame clones only, minus some. V and J calls and clone size are as listed in that table; D and trimming were resolved from the DNA. The profile shows 200,000 to 250,000 clones, approximately 90% of them singletons.

The sample was PBMCs or T cells enriched from blood (not recorded which). The sequence was collected from a man aged 25-45 years who had recovered from COVID-19. The rearrangement links TRBV19 to TRBJ1-2; 7 nucleotides match TRBD1. In nucleotides, the CDR3 is TGTGCCAGTAGTATAGTGGGTCCGGGACAGTATGGCTACACCTTC. It specifies CASSIVGPGQYGYTF.